The sequence of this T cell receptor (beta chain) was determined in a study of shared clonotypes between healthy human individuals. Naive CD8 cells lacked CD45RO and underwent positive selection for CCR7, leaving out terminally differentiated effector memory CD45RA+ cells. Sequenced by immunoSEQ multiplex PCR; TCRdb stores in-frame clones only, minus some. The table lists 650,000 to 800,000 clones, around 92% of them singletons, with more than 20% in the top ten. Germline V gene sequence: CDR1 SQVTM, CDR2 ANQGSEA. Trimming removed 7 bases from V and 6 bases from J, with 17 bases in between. The CDR3 has 13 amino acids.

The chain is built from TRBV29-1 and TRBJ2-3; TRBD2 might be the D (5 bases). This sequence was found in a man aged 30 to 45 in good health. The sequencing input was naive CD8+ T cells sorted from blood. The CDR3 DNA is TGCAGCGCCCAACGGGATTACACGGATACGCAGTATTTT. This gives the protein CSAQRDYTDTQYF.